A selection of T cell receptor beta chains follows, all from one sample in a study of cytomegalovirus exposure and HLA in healthy donors. Produced via immunoSEQ multiplex PCR; TCRdb's table is partial and in-frame only. The sample yields approximately 180,000 clones, roughly 81% seen once. Material: PBMCs. Source of these receptors: a woman aged 18-30 years in good health and CMV-seropositive. CDR3s include the opening cysteine and the closing phenylalanine or tryptophan. The order of the fields is D gene, V gene, CDR3 length, J gene, clone size, CDR3 protein, CDR3 DNA. The D gene is left open where the match is weak. The listing skips clone size in some rows; elsewhere it reads once, few, many or a size class.

D gene: TRBD2; V gene: TRBV20-1; CDR3 length: 11; J gene: TRBJ2-3; clone size: .; CDR3 protein: CILPVGGTQYF; CDR3 DNA: TGCATCCTCCCGGTCGGGGGGACGCAGTATTTT
D gene: .; V gene: TRBV14; CDR3 length: 16; J gene: TRBJ2-7; clone size: few; CDR3 protein: CASSQDPPGLSYGQYF; CDR3 DNA: TGTGCCAGCAGCCAAGATCCGCCAGGGCTATCCTACGGGCAGTACTTC
D gene: .; V gene: TRBV5-5; CDR3 length: 17; J gene: TRBJ2-2; clone size: .; CDR3 protein: CASSSIPGLSNTGELFF; CDR3 DNA: TGTGCCAGCAGTTCCATACCGGGACTCTCTAACACCGGGGAGCTGTTTTTT
D gene: .; V gene: TRBV29-1; CDR3 length: 12; J gene: TRBJ1-1; clone size: few; CDR3 protein: CSMSGPHTEAFF; CDR3 DNA: TGCAGCATGAGCGGACCGCACACTGAAGCTTTCTTT
D gene: .; V gene: TRBV4-1; CDR3 length: 13; J gene: TRBJ2-1; clone size: .; CDR3 protein: CASSRSYYNEQFF; CDR3 DNA: TGCGCCAGCAGCCGATCCTATTACAATGAGCAGTTCTTC
D gene: .; V gene: TRBV12-2; CDR3 length: 17; J gene: TRBJ1-6; clone size: once; CDR3 protein: CASRYCTLDRPNSPLHF; CDR3 DNA: TGTGCAAGTCGCTACTGCACCTTGGACAGGCCAAATTCACCCCTCCACTTT
D gene: .; V gene: TRBV5-6; CDR3 length: 14; J gene: TRBJ1-4; clone size: once; CDR3 protein: CASSSGFANEKLFF; CDR3 DNA: TGTGCCAGCAGCTCAGGGTTTGCTAATGAAAAACTGTTTTTT
D gene: .; V gene: TRBV5-6; CDR3 length: 14; J gene: TRBJ1-5; clone size: .; CDR3 protein: CASSLGQEAQPQHF; CDR3 DNA: TGTGCCAGCAGCTTGGGCCAGGAGGCTCAGCCCCAGCATTTT
D gene: .; V gene: TRBV7-2; CDR3 length: 15; J gene: TRBJ2-1; clone size: .; CDR3 protein: CASSFPVSSYNEQFF; CDR3 DNA: TGTGCCAGCAGCTTCCCCGTTAGCTCCTACAATGAGCAGTTCTTC
D gene: .; V gene: TRBV5-4; CDR3 length: 11; J gene: TRBJ2-7; clone size: .; CDR3 protein: CASSSLHEQYF; CDR3 DNA: TGTGCCAGCAGCTCCCTCCACGAGCAGTACTTC
D gene: .; V gene: TRBV9; CDR3 length: 13; J gene: TRBJ1-1; clone size: .; CDR3 protein: CASSVDSVTEAFF; CDR3 DNA: TGTGCCAGCAGCGTAGATTCAGTTACTGAAGCTTTCTTT
D gene: TRBD2; V gene: TRBV12-5; CDR3 length: 16; J gene: TRBJ2-1; clone size: .; CDR3 protein: CASGLIRGDSYNEQFF; CDR3 DNA: TGTGCTAGTGGTCTCATCCGGGGGGATTCCTACAATGAGCAGTTCTTC
D gene: .; V gene: TRBV5-1; CDR3 length: 15; J gene: TRBJ1-6; clone size: few; CDR3 protein: CASSLSRSNNSPLHF; CDR3 DNA: TGCGCCAGCAGCTTGTCGAGAAGTAACAATTCACCCCTCCACTTT
D gene: TRBD2; V gene: TRBV5-1; CDR3 length: 20; J gene: TRBJ2-1; clone size: .; CDR3 protein: CASSFLFSGVLPSSYNEQFF; CDR3 DNA: TGCGCCAGCAGCTTTTTATTTAGCGGGGTATTACCAAGCTCCTACAATGAGCAGTTCTTC
D gene: TRBD1; V gene: TRBV11-2; CDR3 length: 14; J gene: TRBJ1-4; clone size: .; CDR3 protein: CASSLNRGNEKLFF; CDR3 DNA: TGTGCCAGCAGCTTAAACAGGGGTAATGAAAAACTGTTTTTT
D gene: .; V gene: TRBV27; CDR3 length: 15; J gene: TRBJ2-5; clone size: .; CDR3 protein: CASSLLGFGQETQYF; CDR3 DNA: TGTGCCAGCAGTTTACTCGGGTTTGGCCAAGAGACCCAGTACTTC
D gene: .; V gene: TRBV6-1; CDR3 length: 16; J gene: TRBJ1-2; clone size: .; CDR3 protein: CASSAAGPESTYGYTF; CDR3 DNA: TGTGCCAGCAGTGCGGCAGGCCCCGAATCGACATATGGCTACACCTTC
D gene: .; V gene: TRBV11-2; CDR3 length: 15; J gene: TRBJ2-3; clone size: .; CDR3 protein: CASSFGGAGTDTQYF; CDR3 DNA: TGTGCCAGCAGCTTTGGGGGGGCGGGGACAGATACGCAGTATTTT
D gene: TRBD1; V gene: TRBV6-6; CDR3 length: 14; J gene: TRBJ2-1; clone size: .; CDR3 protein: CASSSQGRRNEQFF; CDR3 DNA: TGTGCCAGCAGTTCACAGGGGAGAAGAAATGAGCAGTTCTTC
D gene: .; V gene: TRBV29-1; CDR3 length: 11; J gene: TRBJ2-1; clone size: .; CDR3 protein: CSVDTGYEQFF; CDR3 DNA: TGCAGCGTTGATACGGGGTATGAGCAGTTCTTC
D gene: .; V gene: TRBV19; CDR3 length: 14; J gene: TRBJ1-6; clone size: .; CDR3 protein: CASSHPPDNSPLHF; CDR3 DNA: TGTGCCAGTAGCCACCCTCCAGATAATTCACCCCTCCACTTT
D gene: .; V gene: TRBV11-2; CDR3 length: 14; J gene: TRBJ1-4; clone size: .; CDR3 protein: CASSLGGTSKKLFF; CDR3 DNA: TGTGCCAGCAGCTTAGGTGGTACGAGTAAAAAACTGTTTTTT
D gene: .; V gene: TRBV5-4; CDR3 length: 14; J gene: TRBJ2-3; clone size: .; CDR3 protein: CASSLQMSTDTQYF; CDR3 DNA: TGTGCCAGCAGCTTACAGATGAGCACAGATACGCAGTATTTT
D gene: TRBD1; V gene: TRBV5-4; CDR3 length: 14; J gene: TRBJ1-2; clone size: once; CDR3 protein: CASSFDRAEHGYTF; CDR3 DNA: TGTGCCAGCAGCTTCGACAGGGCGGAACATGGCTACACCTTC
D gene: TRBD1; V gene: TRBV4-3; CDR3 length: 15; J gene: TRBJ1-5; clone size: .; CDR3 protein: CASSRITGVGQPQHF; CDR3 DNA: TGCGCCAGCAGCCGAATAACAGGGGTCGGTCAGCCCCAGCATTTT
D gene: .; V gene: TRBV4-3; CDR3 length: 15; J gene: TRBJ2-3; clone size: .; CDR3 protein: CASSQDVAGSDTQYF; CDR3 DNA: TGCGCCAGCAGCCAAGATGTCGCAGGGTCAGATACGCAGTATTTT
D gene: .; V gene: TRBV19; CDR3 length: 15; J gene: TRBJ2-1; clone size: .; CDR3 protein: CASRFAGSSYNEQFF; CDR3 DNA: TGTGCCAGTAGGTTTGCCGGTAGCTCCTACAATGAGCAGTTCTTC
D gene: .; V gene: TRBV21-1; CDR3 length: 16; J gene: TRBJ2-7; clone size: few; CDR3 protein: CASSFLPGQGVHEQYF; CDR3 DNA: TGTGCCAGCAGCTTCCTACCGGGACAGGGGGTCCACGAGCAGTACTTC
D gene: TRBD1; V gene: TRBV4-2; CDR3 length: 17; J gene: TRBJ1-1; clone size: few; CDR3 protein: CASSRGTGSPMNTEAFF; CDR3 DNA: TGTGCCAGCAGCCGAGGGACAGGGTCACCTATGAACACTGAAGCTTTCTTT
D gene: .; V gene: TRBV28; CDR3 length: 15; J gene: TRBJ2-7; clone size: .; CDR3 protein: CASSFETPPTYEQYF; CDR3 DNA: TGTGCCAGCAGTTTTGAAACTCCCCCTACCTACGAGCAGTACTTC
D gene: TRBD1; V gene: TRBV27; CDR3 length: 14; J gene: TRBJ2-5; clone size: .; CDR3 protein: CASSSGTGGETQYF; CDR3 DNA: TGTGCCAGCAGTTCGGGGACAGGGGGAGAGACCCAGTACTTC
D gene: TRBD1; V gene: TRBV6-1; CDR3 length: 16; J gene: TRBJ1-4; clone size: .; CDR3 protein: CASSALGGADNEKLFF; CDR3 DNA: TGTGCCAGCAGTGCGCTAGGGGGCGCGGATAATGAAAAACTGTTTTTT
D gene: TRBD2; V gene: TRBV2; CDR3 length: 13; J gene: TRBJ2-7; clone size: few; CDR3 protein: CASRTSVPYEQYF; CDR3 DNA: TGTGCCAGCAGGACTAGCGTTCCCTACGAGCAGTACTTC
D gene: TRBD2; V gene: TRBV19; CDR3 length: 17; J gene: TRBJ2-1; clone size: .; CDR3 protein: CASSIDRAGGSYNEQFF; CDR3 DNA: TGTGCCAGTAGTATAGATCGGGCGGGGGGGTCCTACAATGAGCAGTTCTTC
D gene: .; V gene: TRBV7-9; CDR3 length: 13; J gene: TRBJ2-3; clone size: .; CDR3 protein: CASSLASGDTQYF; CDR3 DNA: TGTGCCAGCAGCTTAGCCAGTGGAGATACGCAGTATTTT
D gene: TRBD2; V gene: TRBV29-1; CDR3 length: 17; J gene: TRBJ2-7; clone size: .; CDR3 protein: CSVLLRAGGPLSYEQYF; CDR3 DNA: TGCAGCGTGCTCTTACGAGCGGGGGGACCTCTCTCCTACGAGCAGTACTTC
D gene: .; V gene: TRBV18; CDR3 length: 14; J gene: TRBJ1-1; clone size: .; CDR3 protein: CASSRSQENTEAFF; CDR3 DNA: TGTGCCAGCTCACGTTCCCAGGAGAACACTGAAGCTTTCTTT
D gene: .; V gene: TRBV5-1; CDR3 length: 11; J gene: TRBJ2-1; clone size: .; CDR3 protein: CASSLSNEQFF; CDR3 DNA: TGCGCCAGCAGCTTGTCGAATGAGCAGTTCTTC
D gene: .; V gene: TRBV6-4; CDR3 length: 17; J gene: TRBJ2-1; clone size: .; CDR3 protein: CASSEFQRWDIYNEQFF; CDR3 DNA: TGTGCCAGCAGCGAATTCCAGAGATGGGACATATACAATGAGCAGTTCTTC
D gene: .; V gene: TRBV7-2; CDR3 length: 17; J gene: TRBJ2-3; clone size: .; CDR3 protein: CASSLAPKGREADTQYF; CDR3 DNA: TGTGCCAGCAGCTTAGCGCCGAAGGGCAGGGAGGCAGATACGCAGTATTTT